These 10 T cell receptor beta chains originate from one sample sequenced in a study of cytomegalovirus exposure and HLA in healthy donors (dated by TCRdb to the late 2010s). Library method: the immunoSEQ multiplex PCR assay. Held by TCRdb, this immuneACCESS table contains in-frame sequences only and omits some clones. Under half of the omission traces to an unresolved V gene where checked; the cause of the rest is unknown. This sample lists about 130,000 clones; approximately 95% were detected once. 1.7% of the sample rests with the top ten. Sequencing was performed on PBMCs. These receptors all stem from a man in his late teens or twenties in good health and CMV-seronegative.

The V and J genes are TRBV28 and TRBJ2-7; maybe TRBD2 (6 bases). V dropped 2 bases and J dropped 3 bases, with 14 bases sitting between them. The V gene's germline CDR1 is MDHEN and CDR2 SYDVKM. CDR3 length: 15 residues. CDR3 loop: CASSLGQGGVYEQYF. As DNA, the CDR3 is TGTGCCAGCAGTTTAGGGCAGGGAGGCGTCTACGAGCAGTACTTC.

The chain carries TRBV25-1 and TRBJ2-6; D ambiguous. V was cut by 2 bases and J by 0 bases, with 8 bases left in between. Germline V gene lookup returns CDR1 MGHDK and CDR2 SYGVNS. This CDR3 has 16 residues. CDR3 DNA sequence: TGTGCCAGCAGTGAAATGAGTTTCTCTGGGGCCAACGTCCTGACTTTC. Amino acid sequence: CASSEMSFSGANVLTF.

The chain joins TRBV30 to TRBJ2-3; weak D call: TRBD2 (6 bases). Germline CDR1 is GTSNPN and CDR2 is SVGIG (reference sequence). The CDR3 has 14 amino acids. Trimming took off 2 bases at V and 2 bases at J, with 11 bases between the two ends. The CDR3 reads CAWSLRGDTDTQYF. The CDR3 nucleotides read TGTGCCTGGAGTCTCCGCGGGGACACAGATACGCAGTATTTT. Using reference TRBV30 and TRBJ2-3 for the parts outside the CDR3, the full variable domain is SQTIHQWPATLVQPVGSPLSLECTVEGTSNPNLYWYRQAAGRGLQLLFYSVGIGQISSEVPQNLSASRPQDRQFILSSKKLLLSDSGFYLCAWSLRGDTDTQYFGPGTRLTVL.

This chain connects TRBV2 to TRBJ2-1, with TRBD2 matching 9 bases. The CDR3 sequence is 16 residues long. The V and J ends lost 1 base and 3 bases, in that order; junction bases with no gene match: 4. Germline V gives CDR1 SNHLY, CDR2 FYNNEI. In DNA form, the CDR3 reads TGTGCCAGCAGTGAAGAGTCTAGCGGGGTCTACAATGAGCAGTTCTTC. Translation gives CASSEESSGVYNEQFF.

The rearrangement joins TRBV28 to TRBJ1-1; the D is unclear. Trimming removed 3 bases at V and 1 base at J, with 9 bases between. The CDR3 spans 14 residues. Germline V gives CDR1 MDHEN, CDR2 SYDVKM. The CDR3 sequence: CASSLNPGNTEAFF. The CDR3 coding sequence is TGTGCCAGCAGTTTGAACCCGGGGAACACTGAAGCTTTCTTT.

The chain joins TRBV6-5 to TRBJ1-5; the match to TRBD1 covers 8 bases. The germline V gene has CDR1 MNHEY and CDR2 SVGAGI. V lost 5 bases and J lost 9; bases outside the gene matches: 6. This CDR3 is 13 amino acids long. CDR3 residues: CASSPDREWPQHF. The CDR3 DNA reads TGTGCCAGCAGTCCGGACAGGGAGTGGCCCCAGCATTTT.

The chain recombines TRBV6-5 with TRBJ2-7; TRBD1 matches 12 bases. Germline CDR1 MNHEY, CDR2 SVGAGI. After removal of 5 bases from V and 6 bases from J, the junction contained 5 bases not matched to a gene. The CDR3 has 14 residues. The CDR3 loop is CASSAGTGGVEQYF. Here the CDR3 DNA reads TGTGCCAGCAGTGCCGGGACAGGGGGCGTCGAGCAGTACTTC.

The CDR3 region is CSVEAGRGTEAFF. The CDR3, as DNA: TGCAGCGTTGAAGCGGGCAGGGGGACTGAAGCTTTCTTT. The chain has TRBV29-1 and TRBJ1-1, with 7 positions matching TRBD1. Germline V CDR1 and CDR2: SQVTM, ANQGSEA. V was pared by 1 base and J by 5 bases, with 4 bases of the junction left unmatched. The length of the CDR3 is 13 residues. Combining the CDR3 with reference TRBV29-1 and TRBJ1-1 gives the whole variable domain SAVISQKPSRDICQRGTSLTIQCQVDSQVTMMFWYRQQPGQSLTLIATANQGSEATYESGFVIDKFPISRPNLTFSTLTVSNMSPEDSSIYLCSVEAGRGTEAFFGQGTRLTVV.

A few counts support this clone. This chain joins TRBV18 and TRBJ1-1, with D perhaps matching TRBD1 (5 bases). The CDR3 loop spans 14 amino acids. CDR1 KGHSH and CDR2 LQKENI come from the germline V gene. V dropped 2 bases and J dropped 0 bases, with 7 bases sitting between them. The CDR3 loop is CASSPNRMNTEAFF. Written as DNA, the CDR3 is TGTGCCAGCTCACCAAACAGGATGAACACTGAAGCTTTCTTT. The full variable domain, completed using reference TRBV18 and TRBJ1-1, is NAGVMQNPRHLVRRRGQEARLRCSPMKGHSHVYWYRQLPEEGLKFMVYLQKENIIDESGMPKERFSAEFPKEGPSILRIQQVVRGDSAAYFCASSPNRMNTEAFFGQGTRLTVV.

The chain combines TRBV6-1 with TRBJ2-1; TRBD2 aligns across 16 bases. Unmatched junction bases numbered 9, after V lost 4 bases and J lost 9 bases. Germline V gene lookup returns CDR1 MNHNS and CDR2 SASEGT. CDR3 size: 17 residues. As DNA, the CDR3 is TGTGCCAGCAGTGGAGGACCGGGACTAGCGGGAGGGGTTGAGCAGTTCTTC. It codes for CASSGGPGLAGGVEQFF.